This T cell receptor beta chain derives from a study of identifying expanded T cells in peripheral blood. Study outcomes and limitations: Variance in clone template counts between approximately 2-week samples significantly increased with total template count across all healthy donors.

Generated by immunoSEQ multiplex PCR, the TCRdb table keeps only in-frame clones and is missing some. The table includes about 84,000 clones, approximately 86% detected once. Remarks on this clone: Its cognate antigen is unknown.

Material: blood. The receptor was isolated from a person aged 18 to 70 in good health.

The chain's CDR3 is CATSYRGSYEQYF. In DNA, the CDR3 is TGTGCCACCAGCTACAGGGGCTCCTACGAGCAGTACTTC. The V gene is TRBV15, the J gene TRBJ2-7; 7 bases line up with TRBD1. The CDR3 length is 13 residues. The V segment lost 5 bases and the J segment 0 bases; nucleotides outside the gene matches: 1. CDR1 is LNHNV and CDR2 is YYDKDF in the germline V gene (reference sequence).